This T cell receptor beta chain was identified during a study of blood T cell repertoires in COVID-19. Study-level background: Sites across the United States, Italy and Spain contributed samples from acute and convalescent COVID-19. From T cells, B-cell-depleted T cells, or PBMCs came the material, which was cDNA or gDNA.

Profiled with immunoSEQ multiplex PCR; TCRdb holds only in-frame clones, not every one. The sample contains about 80,000 clones, less than 90% of which appear only once. Germline CDR1 reads PRHDT; CDR2 reads FYEKMQ (reference sequence). J was trimmed by 9 bases and V by 5 bases; bases with no gene match: 12. There are 16 residues in the CDR3. This receptor was taken from a middle-aged man with acute or convalescent COVID-19. Sequences were obtained from peripheral blood. This sequence joins TRBV13 and TRBJ1-6, with 8 bases lining up with TRBD1. The CDR3 sequence is CASSTPGQGGSSPLHF. The CDR3 DNA is TGTGCCAGCAGCACCCCCGGACAGGGAGGGAGTTCACCCCTCCACTTT.